This TCR beta chain was retrieved from a study of T cell changes during pregnancy in multiple sclerosis. Germline loops: CDR1 SGDLS, CDR2 YYNGEE. CDR3 length: 16 residues. The ends lost 2 bases at V and 4 bases at J; junction bases unmatched: 9. Repertoires were generated with immunoSEQ multiplex PCR, while TCRdb's copy carries only in-frame clones and drops some. The sample yields some 51,000 clones, around 94% seen once. The V and J genes are TRBV9 and TRBJ2-5, with 9 positions matching TRBD1. Sequencing used CD4+ T cells from peripheral blood mononuclear cells, obtained in the first trimester of pregnancy. The receptor was isolated from a female donor with multiple sclerosis, enrolled in a pregnancy study. For the CDR3, the DNA is TGTGCCAGCAGCGTTGATGGGACAGGGATTCGAGAGACCCAGTACTTC. It encodes CASSVDGTGIRETQYF.